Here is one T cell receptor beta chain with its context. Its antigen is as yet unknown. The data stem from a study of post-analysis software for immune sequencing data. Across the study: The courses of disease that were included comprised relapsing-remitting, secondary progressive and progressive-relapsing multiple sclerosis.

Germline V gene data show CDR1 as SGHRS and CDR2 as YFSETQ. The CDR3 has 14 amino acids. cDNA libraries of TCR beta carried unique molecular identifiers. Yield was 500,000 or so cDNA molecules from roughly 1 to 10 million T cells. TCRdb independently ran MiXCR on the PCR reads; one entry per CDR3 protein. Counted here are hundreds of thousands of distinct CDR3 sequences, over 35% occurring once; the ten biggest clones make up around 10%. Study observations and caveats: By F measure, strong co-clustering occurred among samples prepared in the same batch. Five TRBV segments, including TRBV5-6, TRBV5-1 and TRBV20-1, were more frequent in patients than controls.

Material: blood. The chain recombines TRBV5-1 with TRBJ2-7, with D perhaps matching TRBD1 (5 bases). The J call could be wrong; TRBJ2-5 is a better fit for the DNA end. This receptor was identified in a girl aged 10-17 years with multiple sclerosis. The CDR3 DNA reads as TGCGCCAGCAGCTTGAAATTCAGGGAAGAGACCCAGTACTTC. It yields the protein CASSLKFREETQYF.